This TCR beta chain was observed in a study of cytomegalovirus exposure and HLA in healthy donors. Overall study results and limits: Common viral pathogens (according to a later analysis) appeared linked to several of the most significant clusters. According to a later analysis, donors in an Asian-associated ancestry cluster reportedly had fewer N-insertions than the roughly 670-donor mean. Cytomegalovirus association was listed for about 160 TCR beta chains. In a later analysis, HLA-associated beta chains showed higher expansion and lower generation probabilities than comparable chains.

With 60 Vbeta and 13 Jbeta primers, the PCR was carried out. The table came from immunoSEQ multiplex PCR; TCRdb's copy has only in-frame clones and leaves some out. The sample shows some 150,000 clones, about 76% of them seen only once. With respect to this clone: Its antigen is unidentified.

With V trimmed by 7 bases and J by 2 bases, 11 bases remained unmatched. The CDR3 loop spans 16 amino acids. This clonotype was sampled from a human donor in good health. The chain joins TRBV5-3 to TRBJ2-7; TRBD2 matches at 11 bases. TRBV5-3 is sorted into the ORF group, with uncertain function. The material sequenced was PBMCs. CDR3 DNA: TGTGCCAGACCCTGGGCCGGGACTAGCGGAGCCTACGAGCAGTACTTC. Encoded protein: CARPWAGTSGAYEQYF.